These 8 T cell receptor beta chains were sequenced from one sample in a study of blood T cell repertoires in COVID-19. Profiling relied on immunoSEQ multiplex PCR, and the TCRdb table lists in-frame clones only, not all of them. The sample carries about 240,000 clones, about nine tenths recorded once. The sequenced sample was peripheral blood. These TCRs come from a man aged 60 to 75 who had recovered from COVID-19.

CDR3 DNA sequence: TGTGCCATCAGTGAGTCGAAGGGACAGTTGTCTGGAAACACCATATATTTT. Translation gives CAISESKGQLSGNTIYF. The J gene is TRBJ1-3, the V gene TRBV10-3; 7 bases are a match to TRBD1. Trimming cost V 0 bases and J 1 base; bases outside gene matches: 6. The CDR3 spans 17 residues. Germline loops: CDR1 ENHRY, CDR2 SYGVKD.

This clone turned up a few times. The CDR3 loop reads CASSQGGRGTSSRYNEQFF. The CDR3 DNA is TGCGCCAGCAGCCAGGGGGGGCGGGGGACGTCAAGTCGCTACAATGAGCAGTTCTTC. The chain uses TRBV4-1 and TRBJ2-1; a weak D match, TRBD2 (7 bases). The CDR3 runs 19 residues. Looked up from germline, CDR1 is MGHRA and CDR2 is YSYEKL. Trimming took 3 bases from V and 3 from J, leaving 24 bases between them.

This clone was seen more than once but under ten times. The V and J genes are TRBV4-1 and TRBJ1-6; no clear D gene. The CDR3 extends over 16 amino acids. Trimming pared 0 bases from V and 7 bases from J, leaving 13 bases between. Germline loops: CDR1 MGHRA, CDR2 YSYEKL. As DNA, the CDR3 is TGCGCCAGCAGCCAAGATCCGGCAGGCAAGAATTCACCCCTCCACTTT. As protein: CASSQDPAGKNSPLHF.

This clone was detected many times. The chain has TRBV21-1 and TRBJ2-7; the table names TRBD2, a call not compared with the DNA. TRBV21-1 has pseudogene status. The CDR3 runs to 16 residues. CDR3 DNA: TGTGCCAGCAGCATCCATAGCGGGGGGGCCGCTGGAGAGCAGTACGTC. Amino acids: CASSIHSGGAAGEQYV.

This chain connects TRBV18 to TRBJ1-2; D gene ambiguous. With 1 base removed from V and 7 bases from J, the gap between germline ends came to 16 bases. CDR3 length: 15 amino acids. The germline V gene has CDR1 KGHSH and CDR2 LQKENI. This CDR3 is CASSPQDLVNVGYTF. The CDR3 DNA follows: TGTGCCAGCTCACCACAAGATCTAGTTAACGTTGGCTACACCTTC.

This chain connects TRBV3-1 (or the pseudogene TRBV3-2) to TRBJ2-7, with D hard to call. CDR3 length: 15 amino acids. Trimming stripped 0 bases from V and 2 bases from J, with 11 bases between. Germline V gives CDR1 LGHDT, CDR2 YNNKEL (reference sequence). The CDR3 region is CASSQDIRPPYEQYF. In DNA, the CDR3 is TGTGCCAGCAGCCAAGATATCAGGCCCCCCTACGAGCAGTACTTC.

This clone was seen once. CDR3: CASSFEDSGGARDTQYF. Here the CDR3 DNA reads TGTGCCAGCAGCTTTGAGGATAGCGGGGGGGCCCGGGATACGCAGTATTTT. The chain joins TRBV12-1 to TRBJ2-3; TRBD2, the D gene given by the table, was not confirmed from the DNA. TRBV12-1 is designated a pseudogene. This CDR3 contains 17 residues.

CDR3 DNA sequence: TGTGCCAGCAGCAAAGGGGGACAGCCTTCTAACTATGGCTACACCTTC. This encodes CASSKGGQPSNYGYTF. This chain uses TRBV21-1 with TRBJ1-2; the D call TRBD1 from the table was never checked on the DNA. TRBV21-1 is a pseudogene locus. CDR3 size: 16 residues.